These 11 T cell receptor beta chains were all obtained from the same sample, sequenced in a study of OX40 agonist ivuxolimab in advanced cancers. This table comes from immunoSEQ multiplex PCR, and its TCRdb copy is limited to in-frame clones, with some not included. The sample holds 20,000 to 25,000 clones, 70% to 90% seen once. This specimen was CD4+ or CD8+ T cells sorted from blood, taken in a trial of the OX40 agonist ivuxolimab. The receptors were gathered from an adult with an advanced solid tumor such as melanoma, head and neck, liver or kidney cancer.

The chain combines TRBV28 with TRBJ2-1; a weak D match, TRBD1 (6 bases). With 5 bases removed from V and 6 bases from J, the gap between germline ends came to 14 bases. Germline V lookup: CDR1 MDHEN, CDR2 SYDVKM. The CDR3 sequence is 14 residues long. The CDR3 DNA sequence: TGTGCCAGCAGTCCGCGGACAGAGATCAATGAGCAGTTCTTC. Protein: CASSPRTEINEQFF.

This clone appeared a few times. The rearrangement uses TRBV5-4 and TRBJ1-1; D is possibly TRBD1 (5 bases). V dropped 5 bases and J dropped 1 base, with 15 bases sitting between them. The CDR3 is 15 residues long. The germline V gene has CDR1 SGHNT and CDR2 YYREEE (reference sequence). The CDR3 DNA sequence: TGTGCCAGCAGTTATGAGGGTGGGGGGAACACTGAAGCTTTCTTT. Its protein product is CASSYEGGGNTEAFF.

In its sample, this clone was seen a few times. The chain recombines TRBV27 with TRBJ2-2, with D unresolved. This CDR3 is built from 13 residues. The V end lost 6 bases, the J end lost 4 bases, and 9 bases lay between the germline ends. Looked up from germline, CDR1 is MNHEY and CDR2 is SMNVEV (reference sequence). The CDR3 sequence: CASSLVGTGELFF. The CDR3 DNA reads TGTGCCAGCAGCCTAGTGGGCACCGGGGAGCTGTTTTTT.

The rearrangement joins TRBV5-4 to TRBJ2-3; weak D call: TRBD2 (7 bases). CDR3 length equals 20 residues. Between the trimmed V and J ends, which lost 1 base and 6 bases, there was a span of 30 bases. The germline gives CDR1 SGHNT, CDR2 YYREEE (reference sequence). The chain's CDR3 is CASSLQGQRKVLREFDTQYF. In nucleotides, the CDR3 is TGTGCCAGCAGCTTGCAAGGACAGAGGAAGGTCCTGCGGGAGTTCGATACGCAGTATTTT.

The chain uses TRBV5-1 and TRBJ2-1; a possible D gene is TRBD2 (5 bases). CDR1 and CDR2 from the germline V gene are SGHRS and YFSETQ. V lost 1 base, J lost 10 bases, and 6 bases lay in between. The CDR3 totals 11 residues. The CDR3, as DNA: TGCGCCAGCAGCTTGACGGGGGAGCAGTTCTTC. Its translation is CASSLTGEQFF.

The chain is built from TRBV6-6 and TRBJ2-7; 7 nucleotides line up with TRBD2. CDR1 and CDR2 from the germline V gene are MNHNY and SVGAGI (reference sequence). Germline trimming cut 11 bases from V and 3 bases from J; bases unmatched to any gene: 4. CDR3 length: 11 amino acids. In DNA form, the CDR3 reads TGTGCCTCCAAGCGGGACTACGAGCAGTACTTC. Translation: CASKRDYEQYF.

The rearrangement links TRBV28 to TRBJ2-3; TRBD1 matches at 8 bases. The CDR3 totals 15 residues. J lost 4 bases, V lost 3 bases, and 6 bases had no gene match. The germline CDR1 and CDR2 sequences are MDHEN and SYDVKM. Here the CDR3 reads CASSFRDRSPDTQYF. CDR3 bases: TGTGCCAGCAGTTTTCGGGACAGGAGTCCAGATACGCAGTATTTT.

This clone was seen only once. The chain couples TRBV14 to TRBJ2-1, with 8 positions matching TRBD1. The CDR3 consists of 15 residues. Looked up from germline, CDR1 is SGHDN and CDR2 is FVKESK. Trimming cost V 8 bases and J 6 bases; bases outside gene matches: 12. The CDR3 loop reads CASGIGQGTINEQFF. The CDR3 coding sequence is TGTGCCAGCGGTATAGGACAGGGTACGATCAATGAGCAGTTCTTC. The full variable domain, in which reference TRBV14 and TRBJ2-1 provide the parts outside the CDR3, is EAGVTQFPSHSVIEKGQTVTLRCDPISGHDNLYWYRRVMGKEIKFLLHFVKESKQDESGMPNNRFLAERTGGTYSTLKVQPAELEDSGVYFCASGIGQGTINEQFFGPGTRLTVL.

This clone was seen once. The chain employs TRBV6-1 and TRBJ2-7; no clear D. With 1 base removed from V and 2 bases from J, the gap between germline ends came to 9 bases. The CDR3 is 14 amino acids. The germline gives CDR1 MNHNS, CDR2 SASEGT. The CDR3 nucleotides read TGTGCCAGCAGTGAAGAACACTCTACCTACGAGCAGTACTTC. It codes for CASSEEHSTYEQYF.

The rearrangement joins TRBV6-5 to TRBJ1-2, with TRBD1 as a possible D gene (5 bases). V dropped 0 bases and J dropped 2 bases, with 7 bases sitting between them. The CDR3 extends over 14 amino acids. Germline CDR1 is MNHEY and CDR2 is SVGAGI. The CDR3 DNA reads as TGTGCCAGCAGTTACTCCGAGGGGAACTATGGCTACACCTTC. Protein product: CASSYSEGNYGYTF.

This chain uses TRBV7-2 with TRBJ2-3, with D perhaps given as TRBD1 or TRBD2 (5 bases each). Per the germline V gene, CDR1 is SGHTA and CDR2 is FQGNSA. The CDR3 spans 16 residues. V was cut by 0 bases and J by 3 bases, with 13 bases left in between. Here the CDR3 DNA reads TGTGCCAGCAGCTTAGCGGGACCAGAAATAACAGATACGCAGTATTTT. It translates to CASSLAGPEITDTQYF.